A single sample is the source of the 14 T cell receptor beta chains below, sequenced in a study of CXCR3-negative and CXCR3-positive naive CD8 T cells. TRB cDNA was prepared as libraries by UMI-labeled 5' RACE. Following a re-call of the 5' RACE reads, TCRdb has one entry per CDR3 protein and lacks DNA. The sample totals 100,000 to 150,000 distinct CDR3 sequences. Sequenced input: naive CXCR3- CD8+ T cells from blood. Subset of the sample: CD45RO-CCR7+CD27+CD95- naive CD8+ T cells lacking CXCR3 (TNR3-). These receptors were obtained from a human donor in good health. Some clones in this sample may be carry-over from other donors' samples.

The chain links TRBV29-1 to TRBJ2-5; TCRdb's assignment of TRBD2 cannot be checked, as there is no DNA. Germline V gene data show CDR1 as SQVTM and CDR2 as ANQGSEA. The CDR3 covers 15 residues. The CDR3 sequence is CSVVFALAGGETQYF.

This rearrangement joins TRBV7-8 to TRBJ2-1; the D gene TCRdb calls, TRBD1, cannot be checked with no DNA. CDR3 size: 19 residues. Germline V CDR1 and CDR2: SGHVS, FQNEAQ. The CDR3 is CASSLLGTGERIIYNEQFF.

The V call is TRBV4-1, the J call TRBJ2-7. Germline V CDR1 and CDR2: MGHRA, YSYEKL. CDR3 length: 13 residues. Here the CDR3 reads CASSQDNGYEQYF.

This chain joins TRBV28 and TRBJ2-3; TCRdb reports TRBD1, a call that lacks DNA to check it against. CDR1 MDHEN and CDR2 SYDVKM come from the germline V gene. The CDR3 contains 12 residues. The CDR3 loop is CASSPPGNTQYF.

The V gene is TRBV7-8, the J gene TRBJ2-5; TCRdb gives TRBD1 as the D gene, but with no DNA this cannot be confirmed. From germline, CDR1 is SGHVS and CDR2 FQNEAQ. This CDR3 comprises 16 residues. CDR3 loop: CASSLYRAESGETQYF.

V and J are TRBV14 and TRBJ2-5; TCRdb's assignment of TRBD1 cannot be checked, as there is no DNA. From germline, CDR1 is SGHDN and CDR2 FVKESK. The CDR3 length is 15 residues. The CDR3 loop is CASSHGTFRWETQYF.

This chain links TRBV6-5 with TRBJ2-5; with no DNA, the TCRdb D assignment of TRBD2 cannot be verified. The CDR3 is 15 residues long. Looked up from germline, CDR1 is MNHEY and CDR2 is SVGAGI. This chain's CDR3 is CASSYSASGQETQYF.

The chain couples TRBV7-9 to TRBJ2-2. This CDR3 is 16 amino acids long. CDR1 is SEHNR and CDR2 is FQNEAQ in the germline V gene (reference sequence). The chain's CDR3 is CASSLYYGGNTGELFF.

The V call is TRBV20-1, the J call TRBJ2-3. From germline, CDR1 is DFQATT and CDR2 SNEGSKA (reference sequence). The CDR3 spans 14 residues. This CDR3 is CSARRHESTDTQYF.

This rearrangement joins TRBV27 to TRBJ1-2; the TCRdb D gene call, TRBD1, has no DNA to confirm it. Per the germline V gene, CDR1 is MNHEY and CDR2 is SMNVEV (reference sequence). This CDR3 has 15 residues. The CDR3 reads CASSSRDRGSYGYTF.

This chain connects TRBV4-2 to TRBJ2-7; TCRdb designates TRBD2, a call that cannot be tested without DNA. CDR1 LGHNA and CDR2 YNFKEQ come from the germline V gene. This CDR3 is built from 14 residues. The CDR3 reads CASSQLAGVDEQYF.

The rearrangement joins TRBV7-9 to TRBJ1-1; TCRdb returns TRBD1, unconfirmable since there is no DNA. The CDR3 totals 16 residues. The germline V gene encodes CDR1 SEHNR and CDR2 FQNEAQ (reference sequence). This chain's CDR3 is CASSLAWDALSTEAFF. Based on the CDR3 plus reference TRBV7-9 and TRBJ1-1, the full variable domain is DTGVSQNPRHKITKRGQNVTFRCDPISEHNRLYWYRQTLGQGPEFLTYFQNEAQLEKSRLLSDRFSAERPKGSFSTLEIQRTEQGDSAMYLCASSLAWDALSTEAFFGQGTRLTVV.

The chain links TRBV20-1 to TRBJ1-1; checking the TCRdb D call of TRBD1 is not possible without DNA. This CDR3 is 14 amino acids long. Germline CDR1 reads DFQATT; CDR2 reads SNEGSKA (reference sequence). The CDR3 reads CSARGEQGDTEAFF.

The chain carries TRBV19 and TRBJ1-1; the D call from TCRdb, TRBD1, cannot be confirmed without DNA. The CDR3 runs to 14 residues. In germline, CDR1 is LNHDA, CDR2 SQIVND (reference sequence). CDR3: CASSNRGWNTEAFF.